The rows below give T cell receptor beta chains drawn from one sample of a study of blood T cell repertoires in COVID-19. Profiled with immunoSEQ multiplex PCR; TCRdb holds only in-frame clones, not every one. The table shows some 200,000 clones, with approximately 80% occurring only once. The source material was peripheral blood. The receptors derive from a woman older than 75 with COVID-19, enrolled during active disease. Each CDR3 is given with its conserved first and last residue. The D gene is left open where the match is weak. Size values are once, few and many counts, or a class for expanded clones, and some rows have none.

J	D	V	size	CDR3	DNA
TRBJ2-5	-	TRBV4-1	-	CASSQALSGGASQETQYF	TGCGCCAGCAGCCAAGCCTTGTCTGGGGGGGCCTCGCAAGAGACCCAGTACTTC
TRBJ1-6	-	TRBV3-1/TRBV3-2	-	CASSQGPPGVSPLHF	TGTGCCAGCAGCCAAGGCCCCCCAGGGGTCTCACCCCTCCACTTT
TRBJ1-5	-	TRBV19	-	CASSKAQSNQPQHF	TGTGCCAGTAGTAAAGCGCAGAGCAATCAGCCCCAGCATTTT
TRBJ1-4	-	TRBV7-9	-	CASSLGGPPGEKLFF	TGTGCCAGCAGCTTAGGCGGCCCCCCGGGGGAAAAACTGTTTTTT
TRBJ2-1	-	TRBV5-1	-	CASSLGRVNNEQFF	TGCGCCAGCAGCTTGGGGCGGGTAAACAATGAGCAGTTCTTC
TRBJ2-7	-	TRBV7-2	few	CASSLREFASGEQYF	TGTGCCAGCAGCTTAAGGGAGTTTGCCAGCGGCGAGCAGTACTTC
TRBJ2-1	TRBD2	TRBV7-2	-	CASSPPGGPIRNEQFF	TGTGCCAGCAGCCCTCCGGGGGGGCCGATCCGCAATGAGCAGTTCTTC
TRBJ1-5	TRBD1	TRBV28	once	CASRRQGGNQPQHF	TGTGCCAGCAGACGACAGGGCGGCAATCAGCCCCAGCATTTT
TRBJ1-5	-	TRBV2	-	CASIQQSGQPQHF	TGTGCCAGCATACAGCAGTCCGGTCAGCCCCAGCATTTT
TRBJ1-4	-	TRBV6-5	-	CASSPVKGAREKLFF	TGTGCCAGCAGTCCAGTCAAGGGAGCAAGGGAAAAACTGTTTTTT
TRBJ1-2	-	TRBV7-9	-	CASSSPGEPTNYGYTF	TGTGCCAGCAGCTCCCCAGGGGAACCTACTAACTATGGCTACACCTTC
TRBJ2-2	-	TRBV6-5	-	CASKVQHTGELFF	TGTGCCAGCAAAGTACAGCACACCGGGGAGCTGTTTTTT
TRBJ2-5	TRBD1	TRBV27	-	CASSPQGQQGAQYF	TGTGCCAGCAGTCCGCAGGGACAGCAAGGCGCCCAGTACTTC
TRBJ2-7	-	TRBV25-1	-	CASSEDIFEQYF	TGTGCCAGCAGTGAGGACATTTTCGAGCAGTACTTC
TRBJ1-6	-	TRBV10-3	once	CAISESTGGNPPLHF	TGTGCCATCAGTGAGAGTACAGGCGGGAATCCACCCCTCCACTTT
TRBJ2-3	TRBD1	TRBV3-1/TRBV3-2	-	CASSQAQVSDRGETDTQYF	TGTGCCAGCAGCCAAGCCCAGGTCAGTGACAGGGGTGAAACAGATACGCAGTATTTT
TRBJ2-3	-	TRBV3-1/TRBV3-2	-	CASSQGSIRDTQYF	TGTGCCAGCAGCCAAGGATCTATTCGCGATACGCAGTATTTT
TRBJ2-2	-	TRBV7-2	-	CASSSAGAVTGELFF	TGTGCCAGCAGCTCCGCGGGGGCCGTCACCGGGGAGCTGTTTTTT
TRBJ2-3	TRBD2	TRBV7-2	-	CASSLARGAGGPGDTQYF	TGTGCCAGCAGCTTAGCGCGGGGAGCGGGGGGGCCAGGGGATACGCAGTATTTT
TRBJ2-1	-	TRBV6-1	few	CASSEAASSYNEQFF	TGTGCCAGCAGTGAAGCGGCTAGCTCCTACAATGAGCAGTTCTTC
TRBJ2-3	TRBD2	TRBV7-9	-	CASSLLTGGGSTDTQYF	TGTGCCAGCAGCTTATTGACGGGCGGGGGGAGCACAGATACGCAGTATTTT
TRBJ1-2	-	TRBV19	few	CASAPGSGSFYGYTF	TGTGCCAGCGCCCCCGGGAGTGGGTCATTCTATGGCTACACCTTC
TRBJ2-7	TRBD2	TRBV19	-	CASSPMSGGAHEQYF	TGTGCCAGTAGCCCAATGAGCGGGGGGGCCCACGAGCAGTACTTC
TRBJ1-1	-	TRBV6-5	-	CASSPDLGGTEAFF	TGTGCCAGCAGTCCCGACCTTGGAGGTACTGAAGCTTTCTTT
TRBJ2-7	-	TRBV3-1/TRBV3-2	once	CASSPVVPRGVSYEQYF	TGTGCCAGCAGCCCAGTAGTCCCCCGGGGAGTCTCCTACGAGCAGTACTTC
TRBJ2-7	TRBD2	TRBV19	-	CASSNLAGGSYEQYF	TGTGCCAGTAGCAATCTAGCGGGGGGATCCTACGAGCAGTACTTC
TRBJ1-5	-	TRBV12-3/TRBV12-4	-	CASSLPRQPQHF	TGTGCCAGCAGTTTACCCCGTCAGCCCCAGCATTTT
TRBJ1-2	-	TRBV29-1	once	CSAGSTGSYGYTF	TGCAGCGCCGGTTCCACAGGGAGCTATGGCTACACCTTC
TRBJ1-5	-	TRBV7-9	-	CASSLGGDQPQHF	TGTGCCAGCAGTCTGGGGGGGGATCAGCCCCAGCATTTT
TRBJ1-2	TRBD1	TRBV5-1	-	CASSGTGTGTYGYTF	TGCGCCAGCAGTGGGACCGGGACAGGGACCTATGGCTACACCTTC
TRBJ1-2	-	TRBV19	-	CASSIDGGRRRSGYTF	TGTGCCAGTAGTATAGATGGCGGCAGGCGGAGGTCTGGCTACACCTTC
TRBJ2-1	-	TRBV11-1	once	CASSPLPGYNEQFF	TGTGCCAGCAGCCCCTTGCCGGGCTACAATGAGCAGTTCTTC
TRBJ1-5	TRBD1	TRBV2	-	CASTGQGANQPQHF	TGTGCCAGCACGGGACAGGGGGCAAATCAGCCCCAGCATTTT
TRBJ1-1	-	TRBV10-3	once	CAISESTGMNTEAFF	TGTGCCATCAGTGAGTCGACGGGAATGAACACTGAAGCTTTCTTT
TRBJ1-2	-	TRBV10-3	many	CAISAGREDGYTF	TGTGCCATCAGTGCTGGCAGGGAGGATGGCTACACCTTC
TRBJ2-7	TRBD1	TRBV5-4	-	CASSSRQGPDEQYF	TGTGCCAGCAGCTCAAGACAGGGTCCTGACGAGCAGTACTTC
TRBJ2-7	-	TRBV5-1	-	CASSLEPGPYEQYF	TGCGCCAGCAGCTTGGAACCAGGGCCCTACGAGCAGTACTTC
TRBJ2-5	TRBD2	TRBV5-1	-	CASRAGVSGETQYF	TGCGCCAGCAGAGCGGGGGTATCTGGGGAGACCCAGTACTTC
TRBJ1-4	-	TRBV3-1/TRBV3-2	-	CASSPGGTRNEKLFF	TGTGCCAGCAGCCCGGGGGGGACGCGTAATGAAAAACTGTTTTTT
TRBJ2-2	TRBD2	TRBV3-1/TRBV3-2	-	CASSQTGGNTGELFF	TGTGCCAGCAGCCAAACGGGAGGAAACACCGGGGAGCTGTTTTTT